This note documents a single TCR beta chain sequence. The antigen remains unidentified. This sample stems from a study of CD8+ T cells in alopecia areata. RNA, once extracted, was reverse transcribed into cDNA for use as the sequencing template. Data came from immunoSEQ multiplex PCR; TCRdb stores just in-frame clones and leaves some out. The sample lists approximately 280,000 clones; over 45% were seen once. Study observations and caveats: Having one nonresponder leaves uncertain how baseline CD8+ expansion relates to response.

Described treatment: oral pan-JAK inhibitor, 5-10 mg twice daily. Trimming stripped 6 bases from V and 3 bases from J, with 14 bases between. There are 14 residues in the CDR3. The V gene's germline CDR1 is MNHEY and CDR2 SMNVEV (reference sequence). The sample in question was CD4+ T cells sorted from blood, obtained at week 24, from a patient treated with tofacitinib. The chain uses TRBV27 and TRBJ1-2; D remains ambiguous. This receptor was identified in a human donor with alopecia areata. DNA for the CDR3: TGTGCCAGCAGGCCCCCTGATTCCCACTATGGCTACACCTTC. As protein: CASRPPDSHYGYTF.